The 17 T cell receptor beta chains below all came from one sample that was sequenced in a study of metastatic and nonmetastatic thyroid tumors. No treatment of any kind had been given to any patient before thyroid surgery. TCRdb reprocessed the PCR reads via MiXCR. The sample shows roughly 90,000 clones, 15% of them seen only once. The sample was blood. All receptors come from a female donor with papillary thyroid cancer or a benign thyroid nodule (not recorded which). Some clones in this sample may be carry-over from other donors' samples.

Points on this clone: A single base separates this from a much larger clone, so it may be a read error. The J gene is TRBJ2-1, the V gene TRBV9, with D possibly TRBD1 on 5 matching bases. The CDR3 consists of 17 residues. Germline values: CDR1 SGDLS, CDR2 YYNGEE. The CDR3 reads CASIVAPPDTVYNEQFF. The CDR3 DNA reads as TGTGCCAGCATCGTAGCTCCGCCGGACACGGTATACAATGAGCAGTTCTTC.

The table lists this clone with many counts. The chain couples TRBV2 to TRBJ2-1; D call uncertain. CDR1 and CDR2 (germline): SNHLY, FYNNEI. Deletions cut 7 bases from V and 7 bases from J, with 14 bases between. The CDR3 spans 13 residues. This CDR3 reads CASKVASQNEQFF. CDR3 bases: TGTGCCAGCAAAGTAGCCAGTCAAAATGAGCAGTTCTTC.

For this clone: A much larger clone differs by one base, so this may be a read error. The CDR3 DNA follows: TGTGCCAGCAGCTTGGCCGGGACTAGCGTGGGATACGAGCAGTACTTC. This codes for CASSLAGTSVGYEQYF. The chain joins TRBV5-5 to TRBJ2-7, with 10 bases matching TRBD2. J lost 4 bases, V lost 0 bases, and 7 bases had no gene match. The CDR3 loop spans 16 amino acids. Per the germline V gene, CDR1 is SGHKS and CDR2 is YYEKEE (reference sequence).

With regard to this clone: Compared with germline, one end of the junction differs, possibly owing to a read error. The CDR3 DNA reads TGTGCCAGCAGCTCGCTGAATGGGGCCAACGTCCTGGCTTTC. This gives the protein CASSSLNGANVLAF. V gene TRBV7-9 combines with J gene TRBJ2-6, with D maybe TRBD1 (5 bases). The CDR3 is made up of 14 amino acids. CDR1 SEHNR and CDR2 FQNEAQ come from the germline V gene (reference sequence).

The chain combines TRBV4-1 with TRBJ2-7; no clear D. The CDR3 covers 13 residues. Germline V lookup: CDR1 MGHRA, CDR2 YSYEKL. Trimming took off 0 bases at V and 8 bases at J, with 11 bases between the two ends. The CDR3 is CASSQDNVDQQYF. The DNA for the CDR3 is TGCGCCAGCAGCCAAGATAATGTCGACCAGCAGTACTTC.

At least ten counts were recorded for this clone. The J gene is TRBJ2-1, the V gene TRBV6-1; D may be TRBD2 (7 bases). This CDR3 has 14 residues. Looked up from germline, CDR1 is MNHNS and CDR2 is SASEGT. Trimming left V 7 bases short and J 6 bases short, with 16 bases between. In DNA form, the CDR3 reads TGTGCCAGCAAACGGGGGGCCTCAGCCAATGAGCAGTTCTTC. It translates to CASKRGASANEQFF.

The sample holds many counts of this clone. Other DNA sequences in the same sample also yield this CDR3. The chain employs TRBV24-1 and TRBJ1-2; weak D call: TRBD1 (5 bases). Germline lookup yields CDR1 KGHDR and CDR2 SFDVKD. The CDR3 is made up of 14 amino acids. Trimming cost V 4 bases and J 4 bases, with 12 bases left between them. This chain's CDR3 is CATSDPGTAYGYTF. The DNA for the CDR3 is TGTGCCACCAGTGACCCAGGGACCGCCTATGGCTACACCTTC.

This chain connects TRBV2 to TRBJ2-7; no definite D call. V gave up 3 bases and J gave up 2 bases, with 11 bases separating them. Per the germline V gene, CDR1 is SNHLY and CDR2 is FYNNEI. This CDR3 comprises 14 residues. CDR3 nucleotide sequence: TGTGCCAGCAGTGAGCAGGTAGCTACCTACGAGCAGTACTTC. Its protein product is CASSEQVATYEQYF.

This clone was seen repeatedly, ten times or more. The DNA of the CDR3 is TGTGCCAGCAGGGGAGGAAACTATGGCTACACCTTC. Protein sequence: CASRGGNYGYTF. This sequence joins TRBV2 and TRBJ1-2, with D hard to call. CDR1 and CDR2 (germline): SNHLY, FYNNEI. V lost 6 bases to trimming and J lost 2 bases, with 7 bases between them. CDR3 length equals 12 residues. Filled out from reference TRBV2 and TRBJ1-2, the complete variable domain reads EPEVTQTPSHQVTQMGQEVILRCVPISNHLYFYWYRQILGQKVEFLVSFYNNEISEKSEIFDDQFSVERPDGSNFTLKIRSTKLEDSAMYFCASRGGNYGYTFGSGTRLTVV.

As to this clone: One base away lies a much larger clone, so this may be a sequencing read error. The V gene is TRBV13, the J gene TRBJ2-5, with D unresolved. Per germline, CDR1 PRHDT and CDR2 FYEKMQ (reference sequence). Trimming cost V 0 bases and J 1 base, with 9 bases left between them. The CDR3 is 15 residues long. The CDR3 is CASSLGGTCQETQYF. The CDR3 DNA sequence: TGTGCCAGCAGCTTAGGCGGTACATGCCAAGAGACCCAGTACTTC.

This clone showed up many times. V is TRBV3-1 and J is TRBJ2-7; no clear D gene. V lost 2 bases and J 1 base, leaving 9 bases between the germline ends. The CDR3 sequence is 14 residues long. Germline V gene data show CDR1 as LGHDT and CDR2 as YNNKEL (reference sequence). The CDR3 DNA follows: TGTGCCAGCAGCCAAAGTAGGTTGTCCTACGAGCAGTACTTC. Protein product: CASSQSRLSYEQYF.

This clone was counted at least ten times. The chain employs TRBV6-6 and TRBJ1-2, with 9 nucleotides matching TRBD1. Germline lookup yields CDR1 MNHNY and CDR2 SVGAGI (reference sequence). V was pared by 0 bases and J by 4 bases, with 0 bases of the junction left unmatched. The CDR3 is 14 residues long. This chain's CDR3 is CASSYSTGGYGYTF. In DNA form, the CDR3 reads TGTGCCAGCAGTTACTCGACAGGGGGCTATGGCTACACCTTC.

This clone was seen repeatedly, ten times or more. This chain links TRBV15 with TRBJ1-2; possibly TRBD1 for D (6 bases). Germline assignment: CDR1 LNHNV and CDR2 YYDKDF (reference sequence). There are 16 residues in the CDR3. V was shortened by 0 bases and J by 6 bases, with 17 bases between the two germline ends. CDR3 coding DNA: TGTGCCACCAGCAGAGATCTTGCCAGGGGAGGGGATGGCTACACCTTC. Its translation is CATSRDLARGGDGYTF.

This clone was picked up a small number of times. This may arise from a read error, as a much more abundant clone is one base away. This chain links TRBV14 with TRBJ1-2; tentatively, D is TRBD1 (5 bases). In germline, CDR1 is SGHDN, CDR2 FVKESK. The CDR3 length is 11 residues. V lost 8 bases and J lost 9, with 13 bases in between. The DNA of the CDR3 is TGTGCCAGCGGACATCTCGATTGCTACACCTTC. Translating it yields CASGHLDCYTF. The variable domain in full, with the rest retrieved from reference TRBV14 and TRBJ1-2, is EAGVTQFPSHSVIEKGQTVTLRCDPISGHDNLYWYRRVMGKEIKFLLHFVKESKQDESGMPNNRFLAERTGGTYSTLKVQPAELEDSGVYFCASGHLDCYTFGSGTRLTVV.

In its sample, this clone was seen many times. The rearrangement uses TRBV7-9 and TRBJ1-4; a weak D match, TRBD1 (6 bases). Trimming left V 5 bases short and J 4 bases short, with 14 bases between. The germline V gene has CDR1 SEHNR and CDR2 FQNEAQ (reference sequence). The CDR3 spans 15 residues. In DNA, the CDR3 is TGTGCCAGCAGCGCACAGGGTCATATTAATGAAAAACTGTTTTTT. As protein: CASSAQGHINEKLFF.

This clone was recorded a few times. The chain recombines TRBV6-2 or TRBV6-3 with TRBJ2-2, with TRBD1 as a possible D gene (5 bases). The germline V gene encodes CDR1 MNHEY and CDR2 SVGEGT. V was shortened by 10 bases and J by 4 bases, with 25 bases between the two germline ends. CDR3 length: 17 residues. In nucleotides, the CDR3 is TGTGCCACCTTAGCTGTGACAGTCCTTCCGGGCACCGGGGAGCTGTTTTTT. It codes for CATLAVTVLPGTGELFF.

About this clone itself: One base away lies a much larger clone, so this may be a sequencing read error. CDR3 residues: CASSVGWDSQGETKYF. In DNA form, the CDR3 reads TGTGCCAGCAGCGTAGGTTGGGACTCCCAAGGGGAGACCAAGTACTTC. The chain links TRBV9 to TRBJ2-5; D might be TRBD2 (6 bases). CDR1 and CDR2 (germline): SGDLS, YYNGEE. CDR3 length equals 16 residues.